The 8 T cell receptor beta chains below were found in one sample sequenced in a study of human T cells and chemical hapten exposure. The time point was: pre-sensitization, week 0. As for treatment: therapeutic diphenylcyclopropenone sensitization with weekly scalp DPC. Each CDR3 protein gets one entry after TCRdb re-called the RACE reads with MiXCR. The sample records roughly 110,000 distinct CDR3 sequences, 9.5% to 15% being singletons. Material: whole blood, obtained in connection with sensitization to the hapten diphenylcyclopropenone (DPC). These receptors came from a woman in her forties or fifties with alopecia areata. Some clones in this sample may be carry-over from other donors' samples.

This clonotype has a count of ten or more. Written as DNA, the CDR3 is TGTGCCAGCAGTACCGGGACTCAAGGAGAGACCCAGTACTTC. Its translation is CASSTGTQGETQYF. The J gene is TRBJ2-5, the V gene TRBV6-1; D perhaps matches TRBD2 (6 bases). With 5 bases removed from V and 4 bases from J, the gap between germline ends came to 14 bases. Germline values: CDR1 MNHNS, CDR2 SASEGT. The CDR3 runs 14 residues.

This clonotype has just a few counts. This chain links TRBV4-1 with TRBJ1-3, with 8 bases matching TRBD1. Germline values: CDR1 MGHRA, CDR2 YSYEKL. This CDR3 comprises 13 residues. Trimming removed 5 bases from V and 8 bases from J; junction bases left unmatched: 5. In nucleotides, the CDR3 is TGCGCCAGCAGCTCACAGGGGGTTGACACCATATATTTT. This codes for CASSSQGVDTIYF.

The rearrangement joins TRBV3-1 to TRBJ1-2; tentative D call: TRBD1 (5 bases). The CDR3 totals 14 residues. Germline CDR1 LGHDT, CDR2 YNNKEL (reference sequence). V shed 0 bases and J shed 7 bases, with 12 bases lying between them. CDR3 in DNA: TGTGCCAGCAGCCAAGAGGGCAGTGGGACTGGCTACACCTTC. Its protein is CASSQEGSGTGYTF.

This rearrangement joins TRBV7-9 to TRBJ1-3, with D unclear. The V and J ends lost 1 base and 0 bases respectively, with 4 bases between them. The CDR3 length is 14 residues. Germline V lookup: CDR1 SEHNR, CDR2 FQNEAQ (reference sequence). The CDR3 DNA reads as TGTGCCAGCAGCTTAGGACTCTCTGGAAACACCATATATTTT. Residues: CASSLGLSGNTIYF. Based on the CDR3 plus reference TRBV7-9 and TRBJ1-3, the full variable domain is DTGVSQNPRHKITKRGQNVTFRCDPISEHNRLYWYRQTLGQGPEFLTYFQNEAQLEKSRLLSDRFSAERPKGSFSTLEIQRTEQGDSAMYLCASSLGLSGNTIYFGEGSWLTVV.

This rearrangement joins TRBV10-2 to TRBJ1-6; D not resolved. Trimming left V 3 bases short and J 5 bases short, with 14 bases between. Germline CDR1 WSHSY, CDR2 SAAADI. The CDR3 has 16 amino acids. Written as DNA, the CDR3 is TGCGCCAGCAGTGAAAACACATCCTTGCATAATTCACCCCTCCACTTT. It translates to CASSENTSLHNSPLHF.

This clonotype appeared a few times. The chain combines TRBV18 with TRBJ2-2, with D possibly being TRBD1 or TRBD2 (5 bases each). Germline-derived CDR1 and CDR2 are KGHSH and LQKENI. Trimming shortened V by 2 bases and J by 2 bases, and 12 bases separated the two germline ends. This CDR3 is built from 16 residues. The CDR3 sequence is CASSPEGPRNTGELFF. CDR3 DNA: TGTGCCAGCTCACCAGAGGGACCCCGAAACACCGGGGAGCTGTTTTTT.

This clonotype was counted at least ten times. V gene TRBV7-2 combines with J gene TRBJ1-2, with D unresolved. Germline loops: CDR1 SGHTA, CDR2 FQGNSA. Trimming left V 7 bases short and J 8 bases short, with 20 bases between. The CDR3 is made up of 14 amino acids. CDR3 in amino acids: CASTIGGSRGGYTF. The DNA of the CDR3 is TGTGCCAGCACCATAGGAGGGAGCCGTGGAGGCTACACCTTC.

The chain couples TRBV28 to TRBJ2-1; 7 bases map to TRBD1. The trim removed 1 base at V and 5 bases at J, leaving 17 bases unmatched. CDR3 size: 19 residues. The germline V gene encodes CDR1 MDHEN and CDR2 SYDVKM. The CDR3 coding sequence is TGTGCCAGCAGTTTATTCAAGACAGGGTATCGTCCCATGGACAATGAGCAGTTCTTC. Translated, it gives CASSLFKTGYRPMDNEQFF.